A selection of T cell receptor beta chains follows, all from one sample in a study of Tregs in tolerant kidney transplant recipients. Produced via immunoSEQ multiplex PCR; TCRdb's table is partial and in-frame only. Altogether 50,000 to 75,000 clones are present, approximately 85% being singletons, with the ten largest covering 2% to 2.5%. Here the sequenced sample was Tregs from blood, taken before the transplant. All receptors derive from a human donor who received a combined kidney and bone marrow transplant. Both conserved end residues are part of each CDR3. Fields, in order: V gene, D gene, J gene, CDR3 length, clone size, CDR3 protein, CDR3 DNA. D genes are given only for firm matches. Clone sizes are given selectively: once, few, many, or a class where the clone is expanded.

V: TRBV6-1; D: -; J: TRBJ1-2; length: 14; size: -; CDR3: CASSDDSGVGGYTF; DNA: TGTGCCAGCAGTGACGATTCAGGGGTCGGTGGCTACACCTTC
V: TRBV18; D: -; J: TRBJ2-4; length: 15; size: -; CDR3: CASSPGTGIVNIQYF; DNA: TGTGCCAGCTCACCCGGTACAGGTATCGTGAACATTCAGTACTTC
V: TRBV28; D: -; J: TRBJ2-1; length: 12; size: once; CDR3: CASSLGYNEQFF; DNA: TGTGCCAGCAGTTTGGGCTACAATGAGCAGTTCTTC
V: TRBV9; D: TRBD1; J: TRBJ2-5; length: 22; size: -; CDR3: CASSIPNPGQGPGLGWGETQYF; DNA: TGTGCCAGCAGCATACCCAACCCGGGACAGGGCCCGGGGCTGGGTTGGGGAGAGACCCAGTACTTC
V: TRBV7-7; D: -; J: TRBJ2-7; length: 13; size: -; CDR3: CASSLGGNYEQYF; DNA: TGTGCCAGCAGCTTAGGGGGAAACTACGAGCAGTACTTC
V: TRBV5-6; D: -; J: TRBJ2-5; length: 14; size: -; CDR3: CASSSLYRDETQYF; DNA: TGTGCCAGCAGTAGCTTATACAGGGACGAGACCCAGTACTTC
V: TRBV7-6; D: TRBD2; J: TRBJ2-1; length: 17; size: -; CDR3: CASSLRTSGNSYNEQFF; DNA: TGTGCCAGCAGCCTACGGACTAGCGGGAATTCCTACAATGAGCAGTTCTTC
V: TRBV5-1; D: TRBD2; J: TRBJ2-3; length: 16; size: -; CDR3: CASSLGTSGTTDTQYF; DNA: TGCGCCAGCAGCTTGGGGACTAGCGGGACTACAGATACGCAGTATTTT
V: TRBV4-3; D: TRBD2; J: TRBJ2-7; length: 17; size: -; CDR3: CASSRPGLAGVRYEQYF; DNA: TGCGCCAGCAGCCGACCGGGACTAGCGGGAGTACGGTACGAGCAGTACTTC
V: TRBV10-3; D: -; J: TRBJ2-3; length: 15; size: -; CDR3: CAISDGGPRTDTQYF; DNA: TGTGCCATCAGTGACGGGGGGCCGCGCACAGATACGCAGTATTTT
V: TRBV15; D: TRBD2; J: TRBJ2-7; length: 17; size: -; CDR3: CATSRDPSGSRSYEQYF; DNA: TGTGCCACCAGCAGAGACCCTAGCGGGAGTCGCTCCTACGAGCAGTACTTC
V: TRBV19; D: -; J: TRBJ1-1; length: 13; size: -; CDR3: CASSIKVNTEAFF; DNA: TGTGCCAGTAGTATTAAGGTGAACACTGAAGCTTTCTTT
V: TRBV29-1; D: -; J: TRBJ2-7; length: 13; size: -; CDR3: CSVGGESSYEQYF; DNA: TGCAGCGTTGGTGGAGAGAGCTCCTACGAGCAGTACTTC
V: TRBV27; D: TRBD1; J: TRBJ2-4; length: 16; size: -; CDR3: CASSSGQGLAKNIQYF; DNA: TGTGCCAGCAGTTCGGGACAGGGGTTAGCCAAAAACATTCAGTACTTC
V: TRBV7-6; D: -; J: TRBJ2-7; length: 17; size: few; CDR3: CASSLGGAQVRAYEQYF; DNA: TGTGCCAGCAGCTTAGGGGGGGCCCAGGTACGGGCCTACGAGCAGTACTTC
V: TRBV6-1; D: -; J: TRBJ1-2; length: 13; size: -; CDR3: CASSEGQAQGYTF; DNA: TGTGCCAGCAGTGAAGGACAGGCCCAAGGCTACACCTTC